These 5 T cell receptor beta chains originate from one sample sequenced in a study of CD8 T cells in Susac syndrome. Random hexamers primed reverse transcription of about 0.45 to 1 ug RNA. TCRdb reanalysed the immunoSEQ multiplex PCR reads using MiXCR and keeps one entry per CDR3 protein. The profile shows 55,000 to 80,000 distinct CDR3 sequences, 85% to 95% of them singletons. The source material was CD4+ T cells from PBMCs. These receptors all come from a human donor with Susac syndrome.

The chain is built from TRBV6-6 and TRBJ2-7; D unresolved. Deletions cut 5 bases from V and 6 bases from J, with 11 bases between. The CDR3 loop spans 12 amino acids. Germline values: CDR1 MNHNY, CDR2 SVGAGI (reference sequence). The CDR3 here is CASSRELSEQYF. Written as DNA, the CDR3 is TGTGCCAGCAGTAGGGAATTGAGCGAGCAGTACTTC.

This sequence joins TRBV4-2 and TRBJ1-2; TRBD1 matches 7 bases. Germline trimming cut 1 base from V and 3 bases from J; bases unmatched to any gene: 11. Germline V CDR1 and CDR2: LGHNA, YNFKEQ. The CDR3 is 17 residues long. The CDR3 bases are TGTGCCAGCAGCCAAGGTCCCCACAGGGGTGACGACTATGGCTACACCTTC. The encoded protein is CASSQGPHRGDDYGYTF.

The chain links TRBV11-3 to TRBJ1-6, with D possibly matching TRBD1 (5 bases). Per the germline V gene, CDR1 is SGHNT and CDR2 is YENEEA. This CDR3 is built from 15 residues. V was trimmed by 4 bases and J by 5 bases, leaving 12 bases between them. The CDR3 DNA reads as TGTGCCAGCAGCTCGCCGGGCAGGGATAATTCACCCCTCCACTTT. The encoded protein is CASSSPGRDNSPLHF.

This chain uses TRBV14 with TRBJ2-6; 12 nucleotides match TRBD1. Per germline, CDR1 SGHDN and CDR2 FVKESK. V was clipped by 7 bases and J by 1 base; unmatched bases: 11. The CDR3 has 19 residues. CDR3: CASTKGQGARLSGANVLTF. Written as DNA, the CDR3 is TGTGCCAGCACCAAGGGACAGGGGGCTCGCCTGTCTGGGGCCAACGTCCTGACTTTC. Full variable domain (remainder filled in from reference TRBV14 and TRBJ2-6): EAGVTQFPSHSVIEKGQTVTLRCDPISGHDNLYWYRRVMGKEIKFLLHFVKESKQDESGMPNNRFLAERTGGTYSTLKVQPAELEDSGVYFCASTKGQGARLSGANVLTFGAGSRLTVL.

The gene calls are TRBV28 and TRBJ2-1; D uncertain. Germline CDR1 and CDR2: MDHEN and SYDVKM. The CDR3 spans 12 residues. V dropped 6 bases and J dropped 2 bases, with 5 bases sitting between them. CDR3 amino acids: CASSGPYNEQFF. The CDR3 DNA reads as TGTGCCAGCAGCGGACCCTACAATGAGCAGTTCTTC.